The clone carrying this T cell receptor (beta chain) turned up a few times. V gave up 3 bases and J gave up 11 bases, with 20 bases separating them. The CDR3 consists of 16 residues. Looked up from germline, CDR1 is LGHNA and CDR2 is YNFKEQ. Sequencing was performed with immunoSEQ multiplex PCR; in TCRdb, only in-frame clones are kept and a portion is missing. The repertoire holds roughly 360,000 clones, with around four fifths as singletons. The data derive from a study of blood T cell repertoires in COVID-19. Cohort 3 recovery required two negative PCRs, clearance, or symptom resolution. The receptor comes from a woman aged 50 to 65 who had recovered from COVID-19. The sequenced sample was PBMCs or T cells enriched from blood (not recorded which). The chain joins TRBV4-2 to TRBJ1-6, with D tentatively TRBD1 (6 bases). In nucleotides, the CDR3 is TGTGCCAGCAGCCAGGACAAAACAGGGAGTGGGCCACCCCTCCACTTT. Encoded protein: CASSQDKTGSGPPLHF.